Sequencing of this T cell receptor beta chain was carried out in a study of OX40 agonist ivuxolimab in advanced cancers. The study's findings and limits: Low normalized clonal expansion also occurred in some nonresponding patients. The study found that CD8+ T cells averaged more expanded clones than CD4+. Circulating CD4+ and CD8+ T cells showed clonal expansion by week 6 at 0.1 to 3.0 mg/kg.

Sequencing used immunoSEQ multiplex PCR; TCRdb keeps in-frame clones, though not all of them. Among 20,000 to 25,000 clones, just over 85% were seen once, and the ten largest hold roughly a fifth. CDR3 size: 15 residues. Germline assignment: CDR1 SGHVS and CDR2 FNYEAQ. V was shortened by 1 base and J by 0 bases, with 9 bases between the two germline ends. With autoimmune disease history or systemic immunosuppression, patients were excluded. On this clone itself: Its antigen is undetermined.

The chain is built from TRBV7-6 and TRBJ1-1; TRBD1 is a possible D gene (5 bases). Sequences were derived from CD4+ or CD8+ T cells sorted from blood, sampled in a trial of the OX40 agonist ivuxolimab. The clonotype was recovered from an adult with an advanced solid tumor such as melanoma, head and neck, liver or kidney cancer. The CDR3 DNA sequence: TGTGCCAGCAGCTTAGAGTGGGGGTTGAACACTGAAGCTTTCTTT. Encoded protein: CASSLEWGLNTEAFF.